Listed below are T cell receptor beta chains from one sample, sequenced in a study of cytomegalovirus exposure and HLA in healthy donors. TCRdb keeps only in-frame clones here, not all; method: immunoSEQ multiplex PCR. The table shows around 150,000 clones, with approximately 70% occurring only once. Sequencing was done on a sample of PBMCs. The receptors here all came from a man aged 40-50 years in good health and CMV-seropositive. The CDR3 runs from the conserved cysteine through the conserved F or W. D genes are given only for firm matches. Clone size is given for some rows only: seen once, a few or many times, or a class if the clone is expanded.

d_call	clone_size	v_call	j_call	cdr3_nt	cdr3_aa
TRBD1	.	TRBV6-5	TRBJ1-4	TGTGCCAGCAGTCGCCCGGGACAGATTAATGAAAAACTGTTTTTT	CASSRPGQINEKLFF
TRBD1	few	TRBV10-1	TRBJ1-2	TGCGCCAGCAGACACAGGGGTGCGAACTATGGCTACACCTTC	CASRHRGANYGYTF
TRBD2	once	TRBV9	TRBJ2-7	TGTGCCAGCAGCGTGGGACTAGCGGGGGGGCTAAACGAGCAGTACTTC	CASSVGLAGGLNEQYF
TRBD1	.	TRBV6-1	TRBJ1-1	TGTGCCAGCAGTGAACTGGACAGGGGTTACACTGAAGCTTTCTTT	CASSELDRGYTEAFF
.	.	TRBV7-9	TRBJ1-5	TGTGCCAGCAGCCAGGGAGGAGGGATGAGCAATCAGCCCCAGCATTTT	CASSQGGGMSNQPQHF
.	.	TRBV6-1	TRBJ2-7	TGTGCCAGCAGTGACCCGGGGTATGAGCAGTACTTC	CASSDPGYEQYF
TRBD2	.	TRBV5-1	TRBJ2-5	TGCGCCAGCAGCTTACTAGCGGGGATGAGAGAGACCCAGTACTTC	CASSLLAGMRETQYF
.	.	TRBV2	TRBJ2-3	TGTGCCAGCAGTGGTTTACGGGGTCCCGCAGATACGCAGTATTTT	CASSGLRGPADTQYF
.	once	TRBV5-4	TRBJ1-2	TGTGCCAGCAACCCGGGGGGAGGATGGGGCTACACCTTC	CASNPGGGWGYTF
.	few	TRBV19	TRBJ2-5	TGTGCCAGTAGTACTAGCCGGGAGACCCAGTACTTC	CASSTSRETQYF
TRBD1	.	TRBV7-6	TRBJ2-7	TGTGCCAGCAGCCCTTCCGGACAGGGCTTCTACGAGCAGTACTTC	CASSPSGQGFYEQYF
.	large	TRBV5-1	TRBJ2-1	TGCGCCAGCAGCTTTTTGCTAGCAGGAGGGAATGAGCAGTTCTTC	CASSFLLAGGNEQFF
.	.	TRBV7-9	TRBJ1-4	TGTGCCAGCAGCTCAGGGGCAACTAATGAAAAACTGTTTTTT	CASSSGATNEKLFF